Each of the 31 T cell receptor beta chains below was sequenced from the same sample in a study of blood T cell repertoires in COVID-19. Assay: immunoSEQ multiplex PCR; the TCRdb copy retains only in-frame clones and omits some. The repertoire consists of fewer than 130,000 clones, with around 91% occurring once and the leading ten covering 32%. Sequenced input: peripheral blood. The receptors were sampled from a woman aged 80 or over with acute or convalescent COVID-19.

Details on this clone: The sample has other DNA sequences that encode this CDR3 too. V usage is TRBV9 and J usage is TRBJ2-7; D is ambiguous. The V and J ends lost 0 bases and 3 bases respectively, with 7 bases between them. This CDR3 contains 13 residues. CDR1 and CDR2 (germline): SGDLS, YYNGEE. The CDR3 sequence is CASSVVPGYEQYF. CDR3 in DNA: TGTGCCAGCAGCGTAGTGCCAGGCTACGAGCAGTACTTC.

This clone has a handful of counts. The chain is built from TRBV7-9 and TRBJ1-2; the match to TRBD1 covers 9 bases. V shed 2 bases and J 3 bases; nucleotides not matched to a gene: 1. Germline assignment: CDR1 SEHNR and CDR2 FQNEAQ (reference sequence). The CDR3 totals 14 residues. The CDR3 nucleotides are TGTGCCAGCAGCTTAAGACAGGGGGACTATGGCTACACCTTC. It codes for CASSLRQGDYGYTF.

This clone was seen once. The chain carries TRBV18 and TRBJ2-7; the match to TRBD2 covers 9 bases. The CDR3 sequence is 17 residues long. V was clipped by 3 bases and J by 0 bases; unmatched bases: 9. The germline gives CDR1 KGHSH, CDR2 LQKENI. CDR3 DNA: TGTGCCAGCTCACCCGGGCGGAGCGGGGGGAACTCCTACGAGCAGTACTTC. This gives the protein CASSPGRSGGNSYEQYF.

V is TRBV7-9 and J is TRBJ2-1, with 7 bases matching TRBD1. Looked up from germline, CDR1 is SEHNR and CDR2 is FQNEAQ (reference sequence). V lost 5 bases to trimming and J lost 0 bases; unmatched junction nucleotides: 4. The length of the CDR3 is 15 residues. The CDR3 DNA reads TGTGCCAGCAGCGGGGGACAGTTCTCCTACAATGAGCAGTTCTTC. Residues: CASSGGQFSYNEQFF.

The V call is TRBV20-1, the J call TRBJ2-5, with unresolved D. Germline CDR1 reads DFQATT; CDR2 reads SNEGSKA (reference sequence). The CDR3 is 10 amino acids. V lost 5 bases and J 5 bases, leaving 6 bases between the germline ends. This CDR3 reads CSAGAETQYF. In DNA, the CDR3 is TGCAGTGCTGGTGCGGAGACCCAGTACTTC.

The CDR3 coding sequence is TGTGCCACCAGTGATATTCCCGGGACAGGGGCCACCGGGGAGCTGTTTTTT. Translation: CATSDIPGTGATGELFF. The rearrangement links TRBV24-1 to TRBJ2-2; 10 bases match TRBD1. The CDR3 is 17 residues long. Losses at the gene ends were 3 bases for V and 4 bases for J; bases not matched to a gene: 7. Per the germline V gene, CDR1 is KGHDR and CDR2 is SFDVKD.

V gene TRBV28 combines with J gene TRBJ1-6, with 8 bases lining up with TRBD1. This CDR3 has 15 amino acids. Germline V lookup: CDR1 MDHEN, CDR2 SYDVKM. Trimming took 5 bases from V and 9 from J; bases not matched to a gene: 9. The CDR3, as DNA: TGTGCCAGCAGTCGAAATACAGGGGGTAGTTCACCCCTCCACTTT. It encodes CASSRNTGGSSPLHF. Full variable domain (missing parts from reference TRBV28 and TRBJ1-6): DVKVTQSSRYLVKRTGEKVFLECVQDMDHENMFWYRQDPGLGLRLIYFSYDVKMKEKGDIPEGYSVSREKKERFSLILESASTNQTSMYLCASSRNTGGSSPLHFGNGTRLTVT.

J is TRBJ1-1 and V is TRBV12-5, with unresolved D. Trimming removed 3 bases at V and 4 bases at J, with 12 bases between. Germline V CDR1 and CDR2: LGHNT, FRNRAP. The CDR3 spans 14 residues. The CDR3 loop reads CASGFLDFSTEAFF. The CDR3 DNA sequence: TGTGCTAGTGGTTTCCTAGACTTCAGCACTGAAGCTTTCTTT.

The genes are TRBV7-2 and TRBJ1-6; 7 bases are shared with TRBD1. The J segment lost 9 bases and the V segment lost 0 bases, leaving 5 bases of the junction unmatched. The germline gives CDR1 SGHTA, CDR2 FQGNSA. The CDR3 sequence is 15 residues long. The CDR3, as DNA: TGTGCCAGCAGCTTAGCGACAGGGAATGTTTCACCCCTCCACTTT. As protein: CASSLATGNVSPLHF.

This chain joins TRBV2 and TRBJ2-1; a possible D gene is TRBD2 (6 bases). Germline CDR1 is SNHLY and CDR2 is FYNNEI. The CDR3 contains 15 residues. The V end was cut by 6 bases, the J end by 5 bases, with 17 bases between. The CDR3 nucleotides read TGTGCCAGCAGAACCTTGGGGACTGTAAACAATGAGCAGTTCTTC. Amino acid sequence: CASRTLGTVNNEQFF.

The rearrangement links TRBV28 to TRBJ1-2; D is ambiguous. Trimming pared 2 bases from V and 4 bases from J, leaving 5 bases between. The CDR3 is 12 residues long. Germline CDR1 and CDR2: MDHEN and SYDVKM. The CDR3 is CASSLSLYGYTF. CDR3 sequence (DNA): TGTGCCAGCAGTTTAAGCCTCTATGGCTACACCTTC.

By share, this clone counts as medium-sized. The chain is built from TRBV7-2 and TRBJ1-1, with TRBD1 as a possible D gene (5 bases). Germline CDR1 reads SGHTA; CDR2 reads FQGNSA. CDR3 length: 15 amino acids. With 6 bases removed from V and 4 bases from J, the gap between germline ends came to 18 bases. Here the CDR3 reads CASSPSQGWGTEAFF. The CDR3 DNA sequence: TGTGCCAGCAGTCCTAGTCAGGGTTGGGGCACTGAAGCTTTCTTT. The full variable domain, rest sourced from reference TRBV7-2 and TRBJ1-1, is GAGVSQSPSNKVTEKGKDVELRCDPISGHTALYWYRQSLGQGLEFLIYFQGNSAPDKSGLPSDRFSAERTGGSVSTLTIQRTQQEDSAVYLCASSPSQGWGTEAFFGQGTRLTVV.

V gene TRBV13 combines with J gene TRBJ2-1; possible D gene TRBD2, 5 bases. Trimming pared 0 bases from V and 7 bases from J, leaving 13 bases between. This CDR3 is 15 amino acids long. Germline CDR1 and CDR2: PRHDT and FYEKMQ (reference sequence). The CDR3 sequence: CASSLGLLATNEQFF. The CDR3, as DNA: TGTGCCAGCAGCTTAGGCCTTTTAGCGACAAATGAGCAGTTCTTC. The variable domain in full, completed from reference TRBV13 and TRBJ2-1, reads AAGVIQSPRHLIKEKRETATLKCYPIPRHDTVYWYQQGPGQDPQFLISFYEKMQSDKGSIPDRFSAQQFSDYHSELNMSSLELGDSALYFCASSLGLLATNEQFFGPGTRLTVL.

To note about this clone: Other DNA sequences in the same sample also yield this CDR3. The chain uses TRBV6-5 and TRBJ1-3; D is unresolved. This CDR3 is built from 13 residues. The germline V gene has CDR1 MNHEY and CDR2 SVGAGI. The V end lost 6 bases, the J end lost 0 bases, and 6 bases lay between the germline ends. The CDR3 DNA is TGTGCCAGCAGGCTAAGCTCTGGAAACACCATATATTTT. Residues: CASRLSSGNTIYF.

The chain employs TRBV6-5 and TRBJ2-2; TRBD1 matches at 11 bases. There are 15 residues in the CDR3. Germline loops: CDR1 MNHEY, CDR2 SVGAGI. The CDR3 loop is CVPGQGGENTGELFF. The CDR3 DNA reads as TGTGTCCCGGGACAGGGGGGCGAAAACACCGGGGAGCTGTTTTTT.

This clone was seen once. The V and J genes are TRBV2 and TRBJ2-1, with 9 bases matching TRBD2. CDR3 length: 15 residues. Germline-derived CDR1 and CDR2 are SNHLY and FYNNEI. With V trimmed by 6 bases and J by 5 bases, 8 bases remained unmatched. The CDR3, as DNA: TGTGCCAGCAGGTCGACTAGCGGTGGACACAATGAGCAGTTCTTC. It is translated as CASRSTSGGHNEQFF.

The rearrangement joins TRBV6-6 to TRBJ2-1; 9 bases map to TRBD1. CDR1 and CDR2 from the germline V gene are MNHNY and SVGAGI (reference sequence). This CDR3 has 15 residues. J was trimmed by 3 bases and V by 6 bases; bases with no gene match: 6. The CDR3 DNA follows: TGTGCCAGCAGGGGACAGGGACGGGGCTACAATGAGCAGTTCTTC. This codes for CASRGQGRGYNEQFF.

The chain recombines TRBV4-3 with TRBJ2-3, with D possibly TRBD2 on 6 matching bases. Between the trimmed V and J ends, which lost 0 bases and 2 bases, there was a span of 9 bases. CDR1 and CDR2 (germline): LGHNA, YSLEER. The CDR3 covers 15 residues. The CDR3 nucleotides are TGCGCCAGCAGCCAAGAAGGCGGGGACACAGATACGCAGTATTTT. It specifies CASSQEGGDTDTQYF.

The gene calls are TRBV15 and TRBJ2-2; TRBD2 is a possible D gene (6 bases). CDR1 and CDR2 (germline): LNHNV, YYDKDF (reference sequence). Trimming cost V 7 bases and J 1 base, with 22 bases left between them. The CDR3 is 18 residues long. CDR3 nucleotides: TGTGCCACCACCCAAGGGGCAGGCTGGGGGGTGAACACCGGGGAGCTGTTTTTT. Translated, it gives CATTQGAGWGVNTGELFF.

The chain uses TRBV27 and TRBJ2-3; the D gene is possibly TRBD2 (5 bases). This CDR3 is built from 17 residues. With 2 bases removed from V and 0 bases from J, the gap between germline ends came to 15 bases. Germline-derived CDR1 and CDR2 are MNHEY and SMNVEV (reference sequence). As DNA, the CDR3 is TGTGCCAGCAGTTTACGCGCCGGGATAACTAGCACAGATACGCAGTATTTT. It specifies CASSLRAGITSTDTQYF.

This rearrangement joins TRBV4-1 to TRBJ1-2; the match to TRBD1 covers 12 bases. V trimming: 3 bases; J trimming: 4 bases; junction bases outside the gene matches: 6. Germline-derived CDR1 and CDR2 are MGHRA and YSYEKL. CDR3 length equals 16 residues. CDR3 bases: TGCGCCAGCAGCCAGGGACAGGGGGCTGGTAGCTATGGCTACACCTTC. This translates into CASSQGQGAGSYGYTF.

V usage is TRBV15 and J usage is TRBJ2-7, with D unclear. V lost 0 bases, J lost 5 bases, and 5 bases lay in between. Germline V gene data show CDR1 as LNHNV and CDR2 as YYDKDF (reference sequence). The CDR3 runs to 12 residues. CDR3 nucleotide sequence: TGTGCCACCAGCAGAGACAGTCACGAGCAGTACTTC. Protein: CATSRDSHEQYF. Supplemented by reference TRBV15 and TRBJ2-7, the full variable domain reads DAMVIQNPRYQVTQFGKPVTLSCSQTLNHNVMYWYQQKSSQAPKLLFHYYDKDFNNEADTPDNFQSRRPNTSFCFLDIRSPGLGDTAMYLCATSRDSHEQYFGPGTRLTVT.

The chain uses TRBV29-1 and TRBJ1-5, with D possibly matching TRBD1 (6 bases). This CDR3 comprises 12 residues. V shed 7 bases and J shed 5 bases, with 12 bases lying between them. Germline CDR1 SQVTM, CDR2 ANQGSEA. Here the CDR3 reads CSARDTDQPQHF. CDR3 nucleotides: TGCAGCGCCCGGGACACGGATCAGCCCCAGCATTTT.

This clone was detected once. The V call is TRBV12-5, the J call TRBJ2-3; 11 bases are shared with TRBD2. The CDR3 spans 19 residues. The V gene end was trimmed by 0 bases and the J gene end by 3 bases; junction bases not matched to a gene: 11. CDR1 is LGHNT, CDR2 FRNRAP, per germline. The CDR3 protein is CASGLVALAGGPSTDTQYF. DNA of the CDR3: TGTGCTAGTGGTTTGGTAGCTTTAGCGGGGGGGCCTTCAACAGATACGCAGTATTTT.

The chain combines TRBV27 with TRBJ1-1; the D gene is possibly TRBD1 (5 bases). Trimming shortened V by 5 bases and J by 0 bases, and 22 bases separated the two germline ends. This CDR3 has 18 residues. Germline CDR1 MNHEY, CDR2 SMNVEV (reference sequence). CDR3 sequence (DNA): TGTGCCAGCAGTACTACGTCAGAGGTAGGCAGGGTGAACACTGAAGCTTTCTTT. Amino acids: CASSTTSEVGRVNTEAFF.

The V gene is TRBV12-3 or TRBV12-4, the J gene TRBJ2-1, with a possible D match to TRBD2 (6 bases). V lost 8 bases and J 6 bases, leaving 11 bases between the germline ends. CDR3 length: 12 amino acids. CDR3 DNA: TGTGCCAGCTCCGGGACTGTCAATGAGCAGTTCTTC. This gives the protein CASSGTVNEQFF.

This chain uses TRBV7-6 with TRBJ2-3; D uncertain. Germline values: CDR1 SGHVS, CDR2 FNYEAQ. This CDR3 comprises 13 residues. The germline V and J ends were trimmed by 7 bases and 5 bases, with 13 bases remaining between them. CDR3 loop: CASTYSSLDTQYF. The CDR3 DNA follows: TGTGCCAGCACCTACTCTTCTTTAGATACGCAGTATTTT.

The chain couples TRBV5-8 to TRBJ2-1; 7 bases fit TRBD1. J lost 6 bases, V lost 3 bases, and 9 bases had no gene match. Germline loops: CDR1 SGHTS, CDR2 YDEGEE. The CDR3 has 15 amino acids. CDR3 DNA: TGTGCCAGCAGCTCCACTGGGACAGCGGCCAATGAGCAGTTCTTC. It codes for CASSSTGTAANEQFF.

The chain employs TRBV27 and TRBJ2-7; 9 nucleotides line up with TRBD1. With V trimmed by 8 bases and J by 0 bases, 5 bases remained unmatched. Germline assignment: CDR1 MNHEY and CDR2 SMNVEV (reference sequence). The CDR3 is 14 residues long. The CDR3 coding sequence is TGTGCCAGCCGGACAGGGGAGGCCTCCTACGAGCAGTACTTC. This codes for CASRTGEASYEQYF.

This chain links TRBV9 with TRBJ2-1, with 12 bases lining up with TRBD1. CDR3 length: 15 residues. Germline CDR1 reads SGDLS; CDR2 reads YYNGEE. V lost 4 bases to trimming and J lost 5 bases; unmatched junction nucleotides: 4. The CDR3 sequence is CASSKGTGGHNEQFF. In DNA, the CDR3 is TGTGCCAGCAGCAAGGGGACAGGGGGCCACAATGAGCAGTTCTTC.

The J gene is TRBJ2-2, the V gene TRBV5-4, with a tentative D call TRBD1 (5 bases). V lost 1 base and J lost 6, with 7 bases in between. Looked up from germline, CDR1 is SGHNT and CDR2 is YYREEE (reference sequence). The length of the CDR3 is 13 residues. The CDR3 DNA reads TGTGCCAGCAGCTTGCAGGGTGCCGGGGAGCTGTTTTTT. Translation gives CASSLQGAGELFF. The full variable domain, with the rest looked up from reference TRBV5-4 and TRBJ2-2, is ETGVTQSPTHLIKTRGQQVTLRCSSQSGHNTVSWYQQALGQGPQFIFQYYREEENGRGNFPPRFSGLQFPNYSSELNVNALELDDSALYLCASSLQGAGELFFGEGSRLTVL.